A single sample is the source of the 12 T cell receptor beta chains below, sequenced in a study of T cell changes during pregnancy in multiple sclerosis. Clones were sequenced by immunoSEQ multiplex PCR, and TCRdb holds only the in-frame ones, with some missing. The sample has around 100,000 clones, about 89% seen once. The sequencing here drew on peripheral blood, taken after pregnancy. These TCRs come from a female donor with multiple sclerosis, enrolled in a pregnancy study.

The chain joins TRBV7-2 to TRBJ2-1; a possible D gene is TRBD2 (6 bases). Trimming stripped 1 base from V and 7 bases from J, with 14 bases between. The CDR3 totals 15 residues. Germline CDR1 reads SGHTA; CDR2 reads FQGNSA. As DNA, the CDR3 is TGTGCCAGCAGCTTAGAGATGCGGGAATCGAATGAGCAGTTCTTC. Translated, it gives CASSLEMRESNEQFF.

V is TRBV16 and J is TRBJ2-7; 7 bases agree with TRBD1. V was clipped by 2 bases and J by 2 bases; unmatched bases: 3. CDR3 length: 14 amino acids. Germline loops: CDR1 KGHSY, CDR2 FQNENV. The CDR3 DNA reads TGTGCCAGCAGCCAAGGGACAGTTACCTACGAGCAGTACTTC. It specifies CASSQGTVTYEQYF.

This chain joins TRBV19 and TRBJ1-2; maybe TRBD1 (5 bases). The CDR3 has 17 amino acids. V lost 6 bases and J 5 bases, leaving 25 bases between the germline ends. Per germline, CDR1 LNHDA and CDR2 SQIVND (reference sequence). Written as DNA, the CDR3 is TGTGCCAGTAGCCCAACCCTACAGGAGAAGTTAGGGTATGGCTACACCTTC. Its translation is CASSPTLQEKLGYGYTF. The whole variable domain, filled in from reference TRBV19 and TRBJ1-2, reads DGGITQSPKYLFRKEGQNVTLSCEQNLNHDAMYWYRQDPGQGLRLIYYSQIVNDFQKGDIAEGYSVSREKKESFPLTVTSAQKNPTAFYLCASSPTLQEKLGYGYTFGSGTRLTVV.

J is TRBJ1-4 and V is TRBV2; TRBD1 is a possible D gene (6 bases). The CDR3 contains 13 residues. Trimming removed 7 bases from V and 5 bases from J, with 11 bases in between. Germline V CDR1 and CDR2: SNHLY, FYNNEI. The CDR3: CASKYRGNEKLFF. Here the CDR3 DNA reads TGTGCCAGCAAGTATAGGGGGAATGAAAAACTGTTTTTT.

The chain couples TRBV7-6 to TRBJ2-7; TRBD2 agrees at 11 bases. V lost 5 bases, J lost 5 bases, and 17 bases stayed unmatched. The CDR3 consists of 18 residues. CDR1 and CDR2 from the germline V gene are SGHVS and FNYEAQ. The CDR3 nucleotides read TGTGCCAGCAGCGTCGGGACTAGCGGCCACTACATTGGGAACGAGCAGTACTTC. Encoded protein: CASSVGTSGHYIGNEQYF.

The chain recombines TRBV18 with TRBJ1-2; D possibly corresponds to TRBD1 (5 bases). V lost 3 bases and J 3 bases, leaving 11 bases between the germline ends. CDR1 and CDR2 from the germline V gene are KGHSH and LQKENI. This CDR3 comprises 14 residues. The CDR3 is CASSPRGVDYGYTF. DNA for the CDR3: TGTGCCAGCTCACCCCGGGGGGTCGACTATGGCTACACCTTC. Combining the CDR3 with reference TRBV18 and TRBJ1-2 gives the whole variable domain NAGVMQNPRHLVRRRGQEARLRCSPMKGHSHVYWYRQLPEEGLKFMVYLQKENIIDESGMPKERFSAEFPKEGPSILRIQQVVRGDSAAYFCASSPRGVDYGYTFGSGTRLTVV.

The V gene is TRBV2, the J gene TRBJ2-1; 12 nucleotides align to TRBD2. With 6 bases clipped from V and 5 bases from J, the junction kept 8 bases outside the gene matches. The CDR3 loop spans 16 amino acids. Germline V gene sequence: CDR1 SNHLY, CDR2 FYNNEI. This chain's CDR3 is CASSKLTSGGDNEQFF. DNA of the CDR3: TGTGCCAGCAGCAAGCTGACTAGCGGGGGTGACAATGAGCAGTTCTTC.

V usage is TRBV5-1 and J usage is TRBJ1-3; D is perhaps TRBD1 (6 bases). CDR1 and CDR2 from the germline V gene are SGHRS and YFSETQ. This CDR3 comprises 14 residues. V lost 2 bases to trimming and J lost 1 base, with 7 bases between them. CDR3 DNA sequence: TGCGCCAGCAGCTTAACAGGGTCTGGAAACACCATATATTTT. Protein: CASSLTGSGNTIYF. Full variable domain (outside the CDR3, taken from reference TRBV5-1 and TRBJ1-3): KAGVTQTPRYLIKTRGQQVTLSCSPISGHRSVSWYQQTPGQGLQFLFEYFSETQRNKGNFPGRFSGRQFSNSRSEMNVSTLELGDSALYLCASSLTGSGNTIYFGEGSWLTVV.

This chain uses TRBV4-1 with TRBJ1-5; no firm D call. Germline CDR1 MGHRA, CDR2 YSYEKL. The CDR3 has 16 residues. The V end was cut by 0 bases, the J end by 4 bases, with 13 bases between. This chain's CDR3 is CASSQDQNTRNQPQHF. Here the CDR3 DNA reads TGCGCCAGCAGCCAAGATCAGAACACGAGGAATCAGCCCCAGCATTTT.

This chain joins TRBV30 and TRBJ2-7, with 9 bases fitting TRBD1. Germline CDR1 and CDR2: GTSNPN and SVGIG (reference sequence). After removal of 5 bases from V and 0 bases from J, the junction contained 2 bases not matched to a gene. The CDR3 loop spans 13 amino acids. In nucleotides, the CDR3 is TGTGCCTGGGGGACAGGGCACTCCTACGAGCAGTACTTC. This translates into CAWGTGHSYEQYF.

The CDR3 bases are TGTGCCAGCAGGCTGGAAATGGGGCTGAACACTGAAGCTTTCTTT. Protein sequence: CASRLEMGLNTEAFF. This chain joins TRBV6-1 and TRBJ1-1; possibly TRBD1 for D (5 bases). Trimming removed 6 bases from V and 0 bases from J, with 14 bases in between. Germline V gene data show CDR1 as MNHNS and CDR2 as SASEGT. There are 15 residues in the CDR3.

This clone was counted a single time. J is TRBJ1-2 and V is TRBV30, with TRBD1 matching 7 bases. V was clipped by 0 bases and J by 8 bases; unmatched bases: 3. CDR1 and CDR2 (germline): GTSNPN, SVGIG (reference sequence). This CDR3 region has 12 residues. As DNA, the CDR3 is TGTGCCTGGAGTGTCGGACAGGTCGGCTACACCTTC. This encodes CAWSVGQVGYTF.